Following are 32 T cell receptor beta chains from one sample sequenced in a study of cytotoxic CD8 clonotypes in ibrutinib-treated CLL. Repertoires were generated with immunoSEQ multiplex PCR, while TCRdb's copy carries only in-frame clones and drops some. The data contain around 250,000 clones, 60% to 75% of them singletons. The sample consisted of PBMCs, taken after 24 months of ibrutinib treatment. The receptors originated from a human donor with chronic lymphocytic leukemia.

The rearrangement uses TRBV7-2 and TRBJ2-3; D is unresolved. The length of the CDR3 is 15 residues. V was pared by 5 bases and J by 4 bases, with 16 bases between. The germline CDR1 and CDR2 sequences are SGHTA and FQGNSA. Here the CDR3 DNA reads TGTGCCAGCAGCCCCAGTGGTGGGATTGCAGATACGCAGTATTTT. The encoded protein is CASSPSGGIADTQYF.

The chain uses TRBV9 and TRBJ2-7; TRBD2 aligns across 10 bases. CDR1 SGDLS and CDR2 YYNGEE come from the germline V gene. The trim removed 7 bases at V and 4 bases at J, leaving 11 bases unmatched. The CDR3 sequence is 15 residues long. The CDR3 coding sequence is TGTGCCAGCGGACAGACCGGGACTAGCGCTTACGAGCAGTACTTC. This sequence encodes CASGQTGTSAYEQYF.

The V call is TRBV27, the J call TRBJ1-2; D perhaps matches TRBD1 (5 bases). Germline lookup yields CDR1 MNHEY and CDR2 SMNVEV (reference sequence). V was shortened by 4 bases and J by 7 bases, with 13 bases between the two germline ends. This CDR3 is 13 amino acids long. The CDR3 is CASSSGGAGGYTF. The CDR3 nucleotides are TGTGCCAGCAGTTCTGGAGGGGCGGGTGGCTACACCTTC.

The rearrangement uses TRBV4-3 and TRBJ1-1, with D hard to call. CDR1 and CDR2 from the germline V gene are LGHNA and YSLEER. With 0 bases removed from V and 0 bases from J, the gap between germline ends came to 8 bases. The CDR3 spans 15 residues. DNA for the CDR3: TGCGCCAGCAGCCAAGACCCGGGGATGAACACTGAAGCTTTCTTT. It encodes CASSQDPGMNTEAFF.

CDR3 sequence (DNA): TGTGCCAGCAGTTCCGTGTCTAGTGTTTCCTACGAGCAGTACTTC. Translated: CASSSVSSVSYEQYF. The gene calls are TRBV6-6 and TRBJ2-7; D gene uncertain. Germline loops: CDR1 MNHNY, CDR2 SVGAGI (reference sequence). The V end was cut by 4 bases, the J end by 1 base, with 14 bases between. CDR3 length: 15 residues.

In this sample, this clone turned up once. V usage is TRBV28 and J usage is TRBJ2-7, with 10 bases identical to TRBD2. With V trimmed by 7 bases and J by 2 bases, 5 bases remained unmatched. Germline lookup yields CDR1 MDHEN and CDR2 SYDVKM. The CDR3 runs to 14 residues. The CDR3 here is CASIAAGGPYEQYF. The CDR3 DNA reads TGTGCCAGCATCGCAGCGGGAGGGCCCTACGAGCAGTACTTC.

The chain joins TRBV5-1 to TRBJ2-1; 11 bases agree with TRBD2. V gave up 5 bases and J gave up 10 bases; unmatched junction bases: 8. In germline, CDR1 is SGHRS, CDR2 YFSETQ. This CDR3 has 14 amino acids. The DNA of the CDR3 is TGCGCCAGCAGTGATCTAGCGGGAGGAAGAGAGCAGTTCTTC. Translated, it gives CASSDLAGGREQFF.

The chain is built from TRBV5-6 and TRBJ2-7; the match to TRBD1 covers 9 bases. After removal of 3 bases from V and 2 bases from J, the junction contained 3 bases not matched to a gene. The CDR3 has 14 residues. Germline CDR1 SGHDT, CDR2 YYEEEE. In DNA, the CDR3 is TGTGCCAGCAGCTCGACAGGGGGAACCTACGAGCAGTACTTC. Amino acids: CASSSTGGTYEQYF.

The chain recombines TRBV29-1 with TRBJ2-3, with 9 bases identical to TRBD1. The CDR3 runs to 13 residues. The germline gives CDR1 SQVTM, CDR2 ANQGSEA. The trim removed 7 bases at V and 1 base at J, leaving 3 bases unmatched. The CDR3 protein is CSGGDRGTDTQYF. The DNA for the CDR3 is TGCAGCGGGGGGGACAGGGGCACAGATACGCAGTATTTT.

This rearrangement joins TRBV29-1 to TRBJ1-2, with unresolved D. V lost 3 bases, J lost 3 bases, and 11 bases lay in between. The CDR3 spans 13 residues. Per germline, CDR1 SQVTM and CDR2 ANQGSEA. CDR3 bases: TGCAGCGTTGAGCCCCCGACCGACTATGGCTACACCTTC. Its translation is CSVEPPTDYGYTF.

The V call is TRBV28, the J call TRBJ2-1; 12 bases agree with TRBD2. The CDR3 covers 16 residues. The germline V gene has CDR1 MDHEN and CDR2 SYDVKM. Trimming at V came to 6 bases and at J to 0 bases, leaving 3 bases not matched to a gene. The CDR3: CASRTSGGSSYNEQFF. CDR3 DNA sequence: TGTGCCAGCAGGACTAGCGGGGGCAGCTCCTACAATGAGCAGTTCTTC. Looking up the rest from reference TRBV28 and TRBJ2-1 gives the full variable domain: DVKVTQSSRYLVKRTGEKVFLECVQDMDHENMFWYRQDPGLGLRLIYFSYDVKMKEKGDIPEGYSVSREKKERFSLILESASTNQTSMYLCASRTSGGSSYNEQFFGPGTRLTVL.

The gene calls are TRBV28 and TRBJ1-1; D might be TRBD1 (6 bases). CDR3 size: 15 residues. CDR1 and CDR2 from the germline V gene are MDHEN and SYDVKM. V was clipped by 4 bases and J by 6 bases, with 18 bases between them. The CDR3 nucleotides are TGTGCCAGCAGTTCCGCGGACAGTCAAGGGGCTGAAGCTTTCTTT. Amino acid sequence: CASSSADSQGAEAFF.

The genes are TRBV7-9 and TRBJ1-2; D is ambiguous. The germline gives CDR1 SEHNR, CDR2 FQNEAQ (reference sequence). Trimming pared 1 base from V and 0 bases from J, leaving 12 bases between. The length of the CDR3 is 16 residues. The CDR3 coding sequence is TGTGCCAGCAGCTTAGGCCAGGTTGATTCTAACTATGGCTACACCTTC. Protein product: CASSLGQVDSNYGYTF.

This clone was observed a handful of times. This sequence joins TRBV28 and TRBJ2-7, with D unclear. The V and J ends lost 4 bases and 3 bases respectively, with 4 bases between them. Per the germline V gene, CDR1 is MDHEN and CDR2 is SYDVKM. The CDR3 sequence is 11 residues long. DNA of the CDR3: TGTGCCAGCAGTTGGGGCTACGAGCAGTACTTC. This codes for CASSWGYEQYF.

The chain is built from TRBV29-1 and TRBJ2-3; 8 bases are shared with TRBD2. The V segment lost 6 bases and the J segment 4 bases; nucleotides outside the gene matches: 12. Germline CDR1 reads SQVTM; CDR2 reads ANQGSEA. The CDR3 length is 15 residues. The CDR3 protein is CSVGWGGLVADTQYF. CDR3 nucleotides: TGCAGCGTGGGTTGGGGGGGACTAGTCGCAGATACGCAGTATTTT.

The chain recombines TRBV6-4 with TRBJ2-6; D gene ambiguous. The V gene's germline CDR1 is MRHNA and CDR2 SNTAGT. The CDR3 totals 15 residues. V shed 8 bases and J shed 3 bases, with 14 bases lying between them. CDR3 coding DNA: TGTGCCAGCGAAGGGTACTCGGATGGGGCCAACGTCCTGACTTTC. Amino acid sequence: CASEGYSDGANVLTF.

The V call is TRBV15, the J call TRBJ2-5; 9 bases map to TRBD1. V was clipped by 3 bases and J by 4 bases; unmatched bases: 6. CDR1 and CDR2 (germline): LNHNV, YYDKDF (reference sequence). The CDR3 runs 15 residues. The CDR3 sequence: CATSRNRGLGETQYF. In DNA form, the CDR3 reads TGTGCCACCAGCAGGAACAGGGGGCTCGGAGAGACCCAGTACTTC.

About this clone itself: An end of the junction does not agree with germline; a read error may underlie this. The V and J genes are TRBV23-1 and TRBJ2-7, with D possibly TRBD1 on 6 matching bases. TRBV23-1 is classed as an ORF, of uncertain function. The CDR3 loop spans 8 amino acids. The CDR3: CASRDSHF. The CDR3 nucleotides are TGCGCCAGCAGGGACAGTCACTTC.

J is TRBJ2-1 and V is TRBV7-2; 10 nucleotides line up with TRBD1. V was clipped by 5 bases and J by 3 bases; unmatched bases: 4. Germline loops: CDR1 SGHTA, CDR2 FQGNSA. The CDR3 loop spans 15 amino acids. The CDR3, as DNA: TGTGCCAGCAGCCGTGGACAGGGGGGCTACAATGAGCAGTTCTTC. As protein: CASSRGQGGYNEQFF.

V and J are TRBV4-3 and TRBJ2-3; 9 bases align to TRBD2. Unmatched junction bases numbered 6, after V lost 0 bases and J lost 2 bases. Germline-derived CDR1 and CDR2 are LGHNA and YSLEER. There are 17 residues in the CDR3. The CDR3 DNA follows: TGCGCCAGCAGCCAAGATCCAGCGGGAGGAACCACAGATACGCAGTATTTT. It yields the protein CASSQDPAGGTTDTQYF.

The chain is built from TRBV18 and TRBJ2-1; no firm D call. Germline lookup yields CDR1 KGHSH and CDR2 LQKENI. CDR3 length: 16 residues. Trimming shortened V by 1 base and J by 8 bases, and 18 bases separated the two germline ends. CDR3 bases: TGTGCCAGCTCACCACACAGCGCGCCGGACGGCGATGAGCAGTTCTTC. Residues: CASSPHSAPDGDEQFF.

The sample holds a few counts of this clone. V is TRBV7-3 and J is TRBJ2-1; D gene ambiguous. V lost 5 bases to trimming and J lost 4 bases, with 12 bases between them. Germline V gene lookup returns CDR1 SGHTA and CDR2 FQGTGA. This CDR3 region has 14 residues. CDR3 coding DNA: TGTGCCAGCAGCCCCCACCCAACATACAATGAGCAGTTCTTC. It codes for CASSPHPTYNEQFF.

The rearrangement links TRBV7-6 to TRBJ2-3; D unresolved. Germline-derived CDR1 and CDR2 are SGHVS and FNYEAQ. V was pared by 5 bases and J by 7 bases, with 16 bases between. The CDR3 has 14 residues. Here the CDR3 DNA reads TGTGCCAGCAGCCCGGACGGTGAAGTGTATACGCAGTATTTT. It yields the protein CASSPDGEVYTQYF.

This clone was observed a few times. This chain uses TRBV18 with TRBJ2-1, with TRBD2 matching 7 bases. Trimming removed 3 bases from V and 6 bases from J; junction bases left unmatched: 8. The V gene's germline CDR1 is KGHSH and CDR2 LQKENI. This CDR3 spans 15 amino acids. CDR3 DNA sequence: TGTGCCAGCTCACCGTGGTATGCTAGCGGCAATGAGCAGTTCTTC. This encodes CASSPWYASGNEQFF.

This chain joins TRBV7-2 and TRBJ2-5, with a possible D match to TRBD2 (6 bases). The germline CDR1 and CDR2 sequences are SGHTA and FQGNSA. Trimming removed 7 bases from V and 7 bases from J, with 13 bases in between. The CDR3 is 12 residues long. The CDR3 DNA reads as TGTGCCAGCACCCGCGGGGACGGGACCCAGTACTTC. Its translation is CASTRGDGTQYF.

The chain carries TRBV10-2 and TRBJ2-7; D is perhaps TRBD1 (6 bases). The germline gives CDR1 WSHSY, CDR2 SAAADI. This CDR3 spans 13 amino acids. V gave up 4 bases and J gave up 4 bases, with 11 bases separating them. CDR3 nucleotide sequence: TGCGCCAGCAGTGGTGACAGGCGGTACGAGCAGTACTTC. Protein: CASSGDRRYEQYF.

The chain links TRBV6-5 to TRBJ1-5, with a possible D match to TRBD1 (5 bases). The length of the CDR3 is 13 residues. V lost 5 bases, J lost 7 bases, and 12 bases lay in between. CDR1 is MNHEY, CDR2 SVGAGI, per germline. CDR3 protein: CASSLLRGQPQHF. DNA for the CDR3: TGTGCCAGCAGTCTCCTGCGGGGCCAGCCCCAGCATTTT.

This clone was detected only once. V gene TRBV18 combines with J gene TRBJ2-5, with a possible D match to TRBD2 (7 bases). The CDR3 is made up of 15 amino acids. Germline V lookup: CDR1 KGHSH, CDR2 LQKENI. The V end was cut by 2 bases, the J end by 5 bases, with 15 bases between. As DNA, the CDR3 is TGTGCCAGCTCACCAACGGGGGGCTTGGTGGAGACCCAGTACTTC. Residues: CASSPTGGLVETQYF.

The chain combines TRBV18 with TRBJ2-5; unclear D gene. Trimming cost V 2 bases and J 2 bases, with 6 bases left between them. This CDR3 is 13 amino acids long. Germline CDR1 is KGHSH and CDR2 is LQKENI. CDR3 sequence reads: CASSPLDQETQYF. DNA for the CDR3: TGTGCCAGCTCACCATTAGATCAAGAGACCCAGTACTTC.

This CDR3 reads CASSDPSGTSTDTQYF. CDR3 DNA: TGTGCCAGCAGTGACCCTTCCGGGACTAGCACAGATACGCAGTATTTT. The chain links TRBV6-1 to TRBJ2-3; perhaps TRBD2 as D (6 bases). Germline CDR1 reads MNHNS; CDR2 reads SASEGT. This CDR3 is 16 amino acids long. Trimming removed 3 bases from V and 0 bases from J, with 13 bases in between.

This chain connects TRBV13 to TRBJ1-5, with TRBD1 matching over 7 bases. CDR3 length: 14 residues. Trimming removed 0 bases from V and 4 bases from J; junction bases left unmatched: 0. CDR1 and CDR2 (germline): PRHDT, FYEKMQ (reference sequence). In DNA, the CDR3 is TGTGCCAGCAGCTTAGGGACAGGGAATCAGCCCCAGCATTTT. It translates to CASSLGTGNQPQHF.

This clone was seen a handful of times. This rearrangement joins TRBV29-1 to TRBJ1-1, with D uncertain. Germline V lookup: CDR1 SQVTM, CDR2 ANQGSEA. The V and J ends lost 2 bases and 2 bases respectively, with 9 bases between them. There are 13 residues in the CDR3. CDR3 region: CSVESPENTEAFF. CDR3 coding DNA: TGCAGCGTTGAAAGCCCGGAAAACACTGAAGCTTTCTTT.